The TCR beta chain under discussion was sequenced for a study of cytomegalovirus exposure and HLA in healthy donors. Study-level points and caveats: Per a prior analysis, the majority of TCR beta V segments were productive roughly 90% or roughly 30% of the time. Certain sequence variants were highly shared and formed a cluster, and this cluster was likely a sequencing artifact. The authors later found most CMV-associated TCR beta chains appeared HLA-restricted.

Both 60 Vbeta primers and 13 Jbeta primers went into the PCR. In the original analysis: It was a later analysis that counted 79 million or so unique TCR beta chains, of which some 10 million were shared. Data came from immunoSEQ multiplex PCR; TCRdb stores just in-frame clones and leaves some out. V and J calls and clone size are copied from that table; D and trimming were computed from the DNA. The sample carries a few hundred thousand clones, around 90% recorded once. The CDR3 sequence is 15 residues long. Per the germline V gene, CDR1 is SGHNT and CDR2 is YYREEE (reference sequence). V lost 4 bases to trimming and J lost 1 base; unmatched junction nucleotides: 7. This clone was found a few times. Antigen unknown.

Input material: PBMCs. The V call is TRBV5-4, the J call TRBJ1-1, with 7 bases that match TRBD1. The receptor comes from a girl aged 2-10 years in good health and CMV-seronegative. CDR3 loop: CASSPGQAPNTEAFF. The CDR3 nucleotides are TGTGCCAGCAGCCCAGGACAGGCGCCGAACACTGAAGCTTTCTTT.